The clone carrying this T cell receptor beta chain was recorded at least ten times. TCRdb called the 5' RACE reads again in MiXCR, with one record for every CDR3 protein. Altogether tens of thousands of distinct CDR3 sequences are present, 5% being singletons, with the ten largest covering 6.5% to 8%. The data stem from a study of T cells of healthy individuals. Germline V gene sequence: CDR1 SEHNR, CDR2 FQNEAQ (reference sequence). There are 12 residues in the CDR3. V was cut by 4 bases and J by 7 bases, with 11 bases left in between. This sequence was found in a female donor in good health. V gene TRBV7-9 combines with J gene TRBJ2-7, with no clear D. The CDR3 DNA reads TGTGCCAGCAGCTACGAGCTATGGGAGCAGTACTTC. Translating it yields CASSYELWEQYF.